These 32 T cell receptor beta chains share one sample of origin, sequenced in a study of shared clonotypes between healthy human individuals. TCRdb's copy holds only in-frame clones and misses some; the assay was immunoSEQ multiplex PCR. Among about 380,000 clones listed, about 97% were seen once. The sample comprised memory CD8+ T cells sorted from blood. Subset meaning: CD45RO+ cells pooled with CCR7-negative TemRA cells. These TCRs come from a man younger than 40 in good health.

This clone was seen just once. J is TRBJ2-5 and V is TRBV5-1; maybe TRBD2 (5 bases). Germline V gene data show CDR1 as SGHRS and CDR2 as YFSETQ. CDR3 length: 16 residues. V was trimmed by 4 bases and J by 5 bases, leaving 21 bases between them. The CDR3 loop is CASSLVAATGWETQYF. In DNA, the CDR3 is TGCGCCAGCAGCCTCGTGGCAGCCACGGGGTGGGAGACCCAGTACTTC. Combining the CDR3 with reference TRBV5-1 and TRBJ2-5 gives the whole variable domain KAGVTQTPRYLIKTRGQQVTLSCSPISGHRSVSWYQQTPGQGLQFLFEYFSETQRNKGNFPGRFSGRQFSNSRSEMNVSTLELGDSALYLCASSLVAATGWETQYFGPGTRLLVL.

J is TRBJ2-3 and V is TRBV27; tentative D call: TRBD1 (6 bases). CDR1 is MNHEY, CDR2 SMNVEV, per germline (reference sequence). This CDR3 comprises 15 residues. Trimming stripped 2 bases from V and 0 bases from J, with 9 bases between. The CDR3 reads CASSLRDKSTDTQYF. In DNA, the CDR3 is TGTGCCAGCAGTTTACGGGACAAAAGCACAGATACGCAGTATTTT.

The gene calls are TRBV4-1 and TRBJ2-3; 8 bases are a match to TRBD2. Per the germline V gene, CDR1 is MGHRA and CDR2 is YSYEKL. The CDR3 has 15 residues. V dropped 8 bases and J dropped 4; count of bases not matched to a gene: 11. CDR3 coding DNA: TGCGCCAGCTCCCTTAAACGCGGGAGGCCAGATACGCAGTATTTT. Translated, it gives CASSLKRGRPDTQYF.

This clone appeared a single time. The chain recombines TRBV5-4 with TRBJ2-2, with D possibly matching TRBD1 (5 bases). V lost 4 bases to trimming and J lost 5 bases, with 12 bases between them. The CDR3 contains 14 residues. CDR1 SGHNT and CDR2 YYREEE come from the germline V gene (reference sequence). This CDR3 reads CASSPRAITGELFF. The CDR3 DNA reads TGTGCCAGCAGCCCCAGGGCCATTACCGGGGAGCTGTTTTTT.

The chain links TRBV30 to TRBJ2-7, with D perhaps matching TRBD1 or TRBD2 (6 bases each). CDR3 size: 15 residues. V was clipped by 1 base and J by 2 bases, with 15 bases between them. The germline CDR1 and CDR2 sequences are GTSNPN and SVGIG (reference sequence). This CDR3 reads CAWSAGGGWTYEQYF. The CDR3 coding sequence is TGTGCCTGGAGTGCTGGAGGGGGATGGACCTACGAGCAGTACTTC.

This chain uses TRBV30 with TRBJ2-3, with TRBD2 identical over 11 bases. The length of the CDR3 is 15 residues. V lost 5 bases and J lost 4; bases outside the gene matches: 8. Germline CDR1 is GTSNPN and CDR2 is SVGIG (reference sequence). CDR3 protein: CAWGIAGGPADTQYF. Here the CDR3 DNA reads TGTGCCTGGGGAATAGCGGGAGGGCCAGCAGATACGCAGTATTTT.

CDR3 protein: CASSFSVSSEAFF. The CDR3 DNA is TGTGCCAGCAGCTTCTCTGTTTCCAGTGAAGCTTTCTTT. J is TRBJ1-1 and V is TRBV5-6; D gene ambiguous. Trimming left V 2 bases short and J 7 bases short, with 12 bases between. This CDR3 is built from 13 residues. The V gene's germline CDR1 is SGHDT and CDR2 YYEEEE.

The genes are TRBV25-1 and TRBJ2-7; 11 bases match TRBD1. CDR3 length: 13 residues. Germline V lookup: CDR1 MGHDK, CDR2 SYGVNS. The V segment lost 5 bases and the J segment 7 bases; nucleotides outside the gene matches: 4. CDR3 loop: CASSTGDRGEQYF. CDR3 nucleotide sequence: TGTGCCAGCAGTACAGGGGACAGGGGGGAGCAGTACTTC.

The chain carries TRBV7-9 and TRBJ2-3; 14 bases map to TRBD2. There are 16 residues in the CDR3. In germline, CDR1 is SEHNR, CDR2 FQNEAQ (reference sequence). V lost 5 bases and J lost 6; bases outside the gene matches: 7. The CDR3 nucleotides are TGTGCCAGCAGCCAAGGGACTAGCGGGAGATTGGATACGCAGTATTTT. This sequence encodes CASSQGTSGRLDTQYF.

This chain connects TRBV30 to TRBJ2-2; D tentatively fits TRBD1 or TRBD2 (5 bases each). Trimming removed 5 bases at V and 6 bases at J, with 22 bases between. The CDR3 has 16 residues. Germline CDR1 and CDR2: GTSNPN and SVGIG (reference sequence). Here the CDR3 reads CAWQPGPRSGPGELFF. CDR3 DNA sequence: TGTGCCTGGCAACCGGGACCTCGGTCGGGACCCGGGGAGCTGTTTTTT. Complete variable domain (other parts from reference TRBV30 and TRBJ2-2): SQTIHQWPATLVQPVGSPLSLECTVEGTSNPNLYWYRQAAGRGLQLLFYSVGIGQISSEVPQNLSASRPQDRQFILSSKKLLLSDSGFYLCAWQPGPRSGPGELFFGEGSRLTVL.

This clone was picked up one time. The V call is TRBV4-2, the J call TRBJ2-3; 14 bases are shared with TRBD2. Germline V gene lookup returns CDR1 LGHNA and CDR2 YNFKEQ. CDR3 length: 16 residues. Trimming took 5 bases from V and 2 from J; bases not matched to a gene: 3. CDR3 residues: CASSTGLAGATDTQYF. The CDR3 DNA reads as TGTGCCAGCAGCACGGGACTAGCGGGAGCCACAGATACGCAGTATTTT.

This clone has just one count. V usage is TRBV4-1 and J usage is TRBJ1-3; D is unresolved. Trimming took 0 bases from V and 5 from J, leaving 14 bases between them. CDR1 and CDR2 from the germline V gene are MGHRA and YSYEKL. The CDR3 covers 16 residues. The CDR3 spells CASSQDRAGSRNTIYF. CDR3 DNA sequence: TGCGCCAGCAGCCAAGATCGGGCAGGTTCAAGAAACACCATATATTTT.

This clone turned up a few times. The identical CDR3 is also encoded by other nucleotide sequences in the sample. V is TRBV7-9 and J is TRBJ1-3; D call uncertain. Germline lookup yields CDR1 SEHNR and CDR2 FQNEAQ (reference sequence). The germline V and J ends were trimmed by 1 base and 0 bases, with 4 bases remaining between them. The CDR3 totals 14 residues. The CDR3 sequence is CASSLGGSGNTIYF. CDR3 bases: TGTGCCAGCAGCTTAGGGGGCTCTGGAAACACCATATATTTT.

A remark on this clone: At the DNA level, this CDR3 is encoded by other sequences in the same sample as well. This chain uses TRBV5-4 with TRBJ2-7; no firm D call. V lost 4 bases and J lost 2, with 7 bases in between. The CDR3 totals 12 residues. Germline CDR1 SGHNT, CDR2 YYREEE (reference sequence). DNA for the CDR3: TGTGCCAGCAGCGGTGGCCCCTACGAGCAGTACTTC. This translates into CASSGGPYEQYF.

The chain employs TRBV7-9 and TRBJ1-1; tentatively, D is TRBD1 (5 bases). The germline gives CDR1 SEHNR, CDR2 FQNEAQ (reference sequence). CDR3 size: 17 residues. Trimming removed 2 bases at V and 4 bases at J, with 20 bases between. This CDR3 reads CASSLTPLSGWSTEAFF. DNA of the CDR3: TGTGCCAGCAGCTTAACACCCCTCTCAGGGTGGAGCACTGAAGCTTTCTTT.

This chain uses TRBV7-2 with TRBJ2-7; perhaps TRBD1 as D (5 bases). CDR1 is SGHTA and CDR2 is FQGNSA in the germline V gene. This CDR3 is 12 amino acids long. Trimming stripped 4 bases from V and 3 bases from J, with 7 bases between. CDR3 in amino acids: CASSWGLYEQYF. The CDR3 nucleotides read TGTGCCAGCAGCTGGGGCCTCTACGAGCAGTACTTC.

The rearrangement links TRBV30 to TRBJ2-3; 8 bases align to TRBD1. J was trimmed by 4 bases and V by 5 bases; bases with no gene match: 5. CDR1 GTSNPN and CDR2 SVGIG come from the germline V gene (reference sequence). The CDR3 is 13 amino acids. The CDR3 nucleotides are TGTGCCTGGGAGAGGACAGGGTCAGATACGCAGTATTTT. It encodes CAWERTGSDTQYF.

This clone came up once. The chain recombines TRBV19 with TRBJ2-5; TRBD2 is a possible D gene (6 bases). The CDR3 spans 14 residues. The germline V gene has CDR1 LNHDA and CDR2 SQIVND (reference sequence). V was cut by 4 bases and J by 1 base, with 10 bases left in between. Here the CDR3 reads CASSRGGIQETQYF. As DNA, the CDR3 is TGTGCCAGTAGTAGGGGAGGCATCCAAGAGACCCAGTACTTC.

This chain links TRBV11-3 with TRBJ1-1, with no clear D. The CDR3 extends over 13 amino acids. V lost 0 bases and J 3 bases, leaving 5 bases between the germline ends. Germline assignment: CDR1 SGHNT and CDR2 YENEEA. CDR3 DNA sequence: TGTGCCAGCAGCTTAGAGGCAGACACTGAAGCTTTCTTT. This sequence encodes CASSLEADTEAFF.

This chain links TRBV2 with TRBJ1-1; the D is unclear. Germline CDR1 reads SNHLY; CDR2 reads FYNNEI. V lost 1 base and J 5 bases, leaving 20 bases between the germline ends. The CDR3 is 17 residues long. CDR3 sequence: CASSEERQILYLTEAFF. In nucleotides, the CDR3 is TGTGCCAGCAGTGAAGAACGGCAGATTCTTTATCTAACTGAAGCTTTCTTT.

The chain combines TRBV27 with TRBJ2-4; 7 positions agree with TRBD1. Germline CDR1 reads MNHEY; CDR2 reads SMNVEV (reference sequence). The CDR3 has 16 amino acids. V shed 5 bases and J 0 bases; nucleotides not matched to a gene: 7. CDR3 bases: TGTGCCAGCAGTCCCCGGGACAGCCTAGCCAAAAACATTCAGTACTTC. Encoded protein: CASSPRDSLAKNIQYF.

CDR3 residues: CASSDGGANYGYTF. The CDR3 bases are TGCGCCAGCAGTGATGGCGGAGCTAACTATGGCTACACCTTC. The chain employs TRBV10-2 and TRBJ1-2; D is uncertain. Trimming removed 3 bases from V and 0 bases from J, with 8 bases in between. The CDR3 has 14 residues. Looked up from germline, CDR1 is WSHSY and CDR2 is SAAADI.

V gene TRBV6-5 combines with J gene TRBJ1-1; D is ambiguous. Germline CDR1 and CDR2: MNHEY and SVGAGI. Trimming cost V 0 bases and J 1 base, with 9 bases left between them. The CDR3 spans 15 residues. The CDR3 spells CASSYSESSNTEAFF. CDR3 in DNA: TGTGCCAGCAGTTACTCGGAGAGTTCGAACACTGAAGCTTTCTTT.

The chain employs TRBV6-5 and TRBJ2-4, with TRBD2 identical over 11 bases. The CDR3 has 15 residues. Germline V gives CDR1 MNHEY, CDR2 SVGAGI. V trimming: 7 bases; J trimming: 4 bases; junction bases outside the gene matches: 6. The chain's CDR3 is CASTTLAGGKNIQYF. Written as DNA, the CDR3 is TGTGCCAGCACCACCTTAGCGGGAGGGAAAAACATTCAGTACTTC.

The chain employs TRBV10-3 and TRBJ2-7; 8 nucleotides match TRBD1. With V trimmed by 6 bases and J by 4 bases, 2 bases remained unmatched. The CDR3 has 12 amino acids. Germline V gives CDR1 ENHRY, CDR2 SYGVKD. This CDR3 reads CAIRTGVYEQYF. As DNA, the CDR3 is TGTGCCATCAGGACAGGGGTATACGAGCAGTACTTC.

V gene TRBV29-1 combines with J gene TRBJ1-3; D is uncertain. Germline values: CDR1 SQVTM, CDR2 ANQGSEA. This CDR3 is 14 amino acids long. Written as DNA, the CDR3 is TGCAGGACCCCTGGCTGTAACTCTGGAAACACCATATATTTT. It is translated as CRTPGCNSGNTIYF.

The rearrangement links TRBV11-2 to TRBJ1-1; D is possibly TRBD1 (5 bases). Germline V gene data show CDR1 as SGHAT and CDR2 as FQNNGV. This CDR3 has 14 amino acids. Trimming shortened V by 7 bases and J by 7 bases, and 19 bases separated the two germline ends. CDR3 amino acids: CASTPRATALEAFF. Written as DNA, the CDR3 is TGTGCCAGCACCCCCCGAGCGACAGCCCTTGAAGCTTTCTTT. The full variable domain, its missing parts supplied by reference TRBV11-2 and TRBJ1-1, is EAGVAQSPRYKIIEKRQSVAFWCNPISGHATLYWYQQILGQGPKLLIQFQNNGVVDDSQLPKDRFSAERLKGVDSTLKIQPAKLEDSAVYLCASTPRATALEAFFGQGTRLTVV.

CDR3: CASSRQDGSNQPQHF. CDR3 bases: TGCGCCAGCAGCCGCCAGGACGGTAGCAATCAGCCCCAGCATTTT. The V gene is TRBV4-1, the J gene TRBJ1-5, with D uncertain. V lost 4 bases, J lost 0 bases, and 10 bases lay in between. The length of the CDR3 is 15 residues. Germline values: CDR1 MGHRA, CDR2 YSYEKL.

The CDR3 DNA sequence: TGCGCCAGCAGCTTGGGATCAGGGGTGATAGCCAAAAACATTCAGTACTTC. Its translation is CASSLGSGVIAKNIQYF. V is TRBV5-1 and J is TRBJ2-4; D is perhaps TRBD1 (6 bases). Germline V gives CDR1 SGHRS, CDR2 YFSETQ. The germline V and J ends were trimmed by 0 bases and 0 bases, with 13 bases remaining between them. This CDR3 has 17 residues.

The chain links TRBV28 to TRBJ2-7; D is tentatively TRBD1 or TRBD2 (5 bases each). Looked up from germline, CDR1 is MDHEN and CDR2 is SYDVKM. The CDR3 sequence is 15 residues long. V lost 6 bases, J lost 2 bases, and 17 bases lay in between. The CDR3 is CASRAPGRLTYEQYF. CDR3 in DNA: TGTGCCAGCAGGGCACCGGGACGTCTGACCTACGAGCAGTACTTC.

V and J are TRBV19 and TRBJ1-5, with 7 positions matching TRBD1. CDR1 LNHDA and CDR2 SQIVND come from the germline V gene (reference sequence). The length of the CDR3 is 15 residues. J was trimmed by 6 bases and V by 4 bases; bases with no gene match: 9. As DNA, the CDR3 is TGTGCCAGTAGTACTACAGGGGAGAGAAGTCAGCCCCAGCATTTT. It is translated as CASSTTGERSQPQHF.

This clone was detected once. The chain carries TRBV5-5 and TRBJ2-3, with D maybe TRBD2 (5 bases). In germline, CDR1 is SGHKS, CDR2 YYEKEE (reference sequence). The germline V and J ends were trimmed by 2 bases and 4 bases, with 8 bases remaining between them. CDR3 length: 13 residues. Written as DNA, the CDR3 is TGTGCCAGCAGCTTCGGCGGGCCAGATACGCAGTATTTT. Translated, it gives CASSFGGPDTQYF.